The 26 T cell receptor beta chains below were found in one sample sequenced in a study of CD8+ T cells in alopecia areata. Sequencing relied on a cDNA template that was reverse transcribed from extracted RNA. Clones were sequenced by immunoSEQ multiplex PCR, and TCRdb holds only the in-frame ones, with some missing. The table shows 200,000 or so clones, with nearly 60% occurring only once. Sample treatment: oral pan-JAK inhibitor, 5-10 mg twice daily. This specimen was CD4+ T cells sorted from blood, taken at week 24, from a patient treated with tofacitinib. The receptors originated from a human donor with alopecia areata.

The V call is TRBV23-1, the J call TRBJ2-7; D tentatively fits TRBD1 or TRBD2 (5 bases each). TRBV23-1 carries the ORF label, with uncertain function. V lost 3 bases and J 5 bases, leaving 14 bases between the germline ends. The length of the CDR3 is 14 residues. The CDR3 region has the DNA TGCGCCAGCAGTCAGAGCCGAGGGGCGCACGAGCAGTACTTC. Its protein is CASSQSRGAHEQYF.

The V call is TRBV6-5, the J call TRBJ1-2, with 8 positions matching TRBD1. The V gene's germline CDR1 is MNHEY and CDR2 SVGAGI. The junction had 4 bases not matched to a gene; V was cut back by 6 bases and J by 4 bases. The CDR3 spans 13 residues. CDR3 coding DNA: TGTGCCAGCAGCCGGACAGGGCCCTATGGCTACACCTTC. Protein: CASSRTGPYGYTF.

This clone has only a few counts. J is TRBJ1-5 and V is TRBV28; TRBD1 might be the D (5 bases). The germline gives CDR1 MDHEN, CDR2 SYDVKM. Trimming took 3 bases from V and 0 from J, leaving 9 bases between them. CDR3 length: 15 amino acids. The CDR3 coding sequence is TGTGCCAGCAGTTTGGGGGGAAATAGCAATCAGCCCCAGCATTTT. Its translation: CASSLGGNSNQPQHF.

This chain joins TRBV5-6 and TRBJ1-1; D unclear. Trimming took 1 base from V and 4 from J, leaving 8 bases between them. The CDR3 spans 13 residues. The germline V gene has CDR1 SGHDT and CDR2 YYEEEE. As DNA, the CDR3 is TGTGCCAGCAGCTTGTTATTGTCCACTGAAGCTTTCTTT. This encodes CASSLLLSTEAFF.

The rearrangement links TRBV29-1 to TRBJ2-5, with D possibly TRBD1 on 7 matching bases. Germline V gene sequence: CDR1 SQVTM, CDR2 ANQGSEA. V was pared by 4 bases and J by 3 bases, with 12 bases between. This CDR3 is built from 13 residues. The DNA for the CDR3 is TGCAGCGTTGGGAGGGGGCGCGAAGAGACCCAGTACTTC. Translation gives CSVGRGREETQYF.

This chain's CDR3 is CASSRDPAWGYTF. The CDR3 DNA sequence: TGTGCCAGCAGCAGAGACCCGGCCTGGGGCTACACCTTC. V and J are TRBV9 and TRBJ1-2; D not resolved. The CDR3 contains 13 residues. Trimming shortened V by 4 bases and J by 8 bases, and 15 bases separated the two germline ends. Germline values: CDR1 SGDLS, CDR2 YYNGEE.

This sequence joins TRBV25-1 and TRBJ1-2, with D uncertain. CDR1 MGHDK and CDR2 SYGVNS come from the germline V gene. Trimming stripped 2 bases from V and 4 bases from J, with 8 bases between. The CDR3 runs 13 residues. CDR3 sequence: CASSEVTGYGYTF. The CDR3 DNA is TGTGCCAGCAGTGAAGTCACTGGCTATGGCTACACCTTC.

The chain combines TRBV28 with TRBJ2-5, with 14 bases lining up with TRBD2. In germline, CDR1 is MDHEN, CDR2 SYDVKM. CDR3 length: 16 amino acids. V lost 5 bases and J lost 3; bases outside the gene matches: 5. CDR3 bases: TGTGCCAGCAGTCCCCCGGGACTAGCGGGAGAAGAGACCCAGTACTTC. Amino acid sequence: CASSPPGLAGEETQYF.

The chain links TRBV2 to TRBJ2-7; unclear D gene. Germline lookup yields CDR1 SNHLY and CDR2 FYNNEI. V shed 0 bases and J shed 2 bases, with 2 bases lying between them. This CDR3 is 12 amino acids long. CDR3 residues: CASSEAPYEQYF. Written as DNA, the CDR3 is TGTGCCAGCAGTGAAGCCCCCTACGAGCAGTACTTC.

The chain combines TRBV4-3 with TRBJ2-7; 8 bases match TRBD2. Per the germline V gene, CDR1 is LGHNA and CDR2 is YSLEER. The CDR3 totals 19 residues. J gave up 2 bases and V 3 bases, and 18 bases lay outside the gene matches. The CDR3 loop is CASSQGLQKGLAGAYEQYF. CDR3 bases: TGCGCCAGCAGCCAGGGATTACAGAAAGGACTAGCCGGGGCCTACGAGCAGTACTTC.

V usage is TRBV30 and J usage is TRBJ2-6; unclear D gene. Germline CDR1 reads GTSNPN; CDR2 reads SVGIG (reference sequence). Trimming pared 5 bases from V and 0 bases from J, leaving 14 bases between. This CDR3 is 16 amino acids long. In nucleotides, the CDR3 is TGTGCCTGGGGCTCCCCCTGGGCCTCTGGGGCCAACGTCCTGACTTTC. Protein: CAWGSPWASGANVLTF. The full variable domain, completed using reference TRBV30 and TRBJ2-6, is SQTIHQWPATLVQPVGSPLSLECTVEGTSNPNLYWYRQAAGRGLQLLFYSVGIGQISSEVPQNLSASRPQDRQFILSSKKLLLSDSGFYLCAWGSPWASGANVLTFGAGSRLTVL.

This clone showed up just a few times. Written as DNA, the CDR3 is TGCGCCAGCAGCTTGGCCACAGGGGCGAGCACAGATACGCAGTATTTT. It specifies CASSLATGASTDTQYF. This chain joins TRBV5-1 and TRBJ2-3; 7 nucleotides agree with TRBD1. This CDR3 has 16 residues. V lost 0 bases to trimming and J lost 0 bases; unmatched junction nucleotides: 4. Germline V gene data show CDR1 as SGHRS and CDR2 as YFSETQ.

This chain connects TRBV5-1 to TRBJ2-5; 9 bases map to TRBD2. CDR3 length: 17 residues. V lost 4 bases, J lost 1 base, and 11 bases stayed unmatched. Germline assignment: CDR1 SGHRS and CDR2 YFSETQ. The CDR3 sequence: CASSPASTSGTQETQYF. For the CDR3, the DNA is TGCGCCAGCAGCCCCGCTTCGACTAGCGGAACCCAAGAGACCCAGTACTTC.

The chain recombines TRBV4-2 with TRBJ2-5, with 8 bases aligning to TRBD2. The CDR3 spans 14 residues. V lost 4 bases to trimming and J lost 2 bases; unmatched junction nucleotides: 3. Germline-derived CDR1 and CDR2 are LGHNA and YNFKEQ. CDR3 protein: CASSLGTRQETQYF. The CDR3 region has the DNA TGTGCCAGCAGCCTAGGGACTAGACAAGAGACCCAGTACTTC.

This clone turned up a few times. The V gene is TRBV7-8, the J gene TRBJ2-5, with D perhaps TRBD2 (5 bases). The CDR3 is 14 amino acids. The germline V gene has CDR1 SGHVS and CDR2 FQNEAQ. Trimming pared 1 base from V and 3 bases from J, leaving 9 bases between. DNA of the CDR3: TGTGCCAGCAGCTTAGATCGGGGTAAAGAGACCCAGTACTTC. It is translated as CASSLDRGKETQYF. Full variable domain (missing parts from reference TRBV7-8 and TRBJ2-5): GAGVSQSPRYKVAKRGQDVALRCDPISGHVSLFWYQQALGQGPEFLTYFQNEAQLDKSGLPSDRFFAERPEGSVSTLKIQRTQQEDSAVYLCASSLDRGKETQYFGPGTRLLVL.

This chain joins TRBV7-9 and TRBJ2-5; D remains ambiguous. V was pared by 6 bases and J by 2 bases, with 7 bases between. Per the germline V gene, CDR1 is SEHNR and CDR2 is FQNEAQ (reference sequence). The length of the CDR3 is 12 residues. The CDR3: CASSRLQETQYF. The CDR3 region has the DNA TGTGCCAGCAGTCGTCTTCAAGAGACCCAGTACTTC.

V gene TRBV27 combines with J gene TRBJ1-6, with D unresolved. Between the trimmed V and J ends, which lost 6 bases and 4 bases, there was a span of 4 bases. Germline CDR1 and CDR2: MNHEY and SMNVEV (reference sequence). The CDR3 totals 12 residues. This chain's CDR3 is CASRDYNSPLHF. CDR3 bases: TGTGCCAGCAGGGATTATAATTCACCCCTCCACTTT.

The chain has TRBV29-1 and TRBJ2-1; TRBD1 agrees at 7 bases. The CDR3 spans 13 residues. CDR1 SQVTM and CDR2 ANQGSEA come from the germline V gene. The junction had 7 bases not matched to a gene; V was cut back by 8 bases and J by 3 bases. CDR3 sequence (DNA): TGCAGCCACGACAGGGACGGCTACAATGAGCAGTTCTTC. As protein: CSHDRDGYNEQFF.

The rearrangement uses TRBV29-1 and TRBJ1-2; D might be TRBD1 (6 bases). This CDR3 spans 12 amino acids. V gave up 7 bases and J gave up 0 bases, with 9 bases separating them. Germline V lookup: CDR1 SQVTM, CDR2 ANQGSEA. The CDR3 protein is CSADRSNYGYTF. CDR3 coding DNA: TGCAGCGCCGACAGGTCTAACTATGGCTACACCTTC.

The J gene is TRBJ2-5, the V gene TRBV9; D is tentatively TRBD1 or TRBD2 (5 bases each). CDR1 is SGDLS and CDR2 is YYNGEE in the germline V gene. The V end lost 0 bases, the J end lost 0 bases, and 9 bases lay between the germline ends. The CDR3 runs to 15 residues. Written as DNA, the CDR3 is TGTGCCAGCAGCGTAGCCGGGACCGACCAAGAGACCCAGTACTTC. This encodes CASSVAGTDQETQYF. The whole variable domain, filled in from reference TRBV9 and TRBJ2-5, reads DSGVTQTPKHLITATGQRVTLRCSPRSGDLSVYWYQQSLDQGLQFLIQYYNGEERAKGNILERFSAQQFPDLHSELNLSSLELGDSALYFCASSVAGTDQETQYFGPGTRLLVL.

This clone was detected only once. V and J are TRBV18 and TRBJ2-1; 13 bases fit TRBD2. The CDR3 has 15 residues. V was clipped by 4 bases and J by 6 bases; unmatched bases: 3. Germline V gene sequence: CDR1 KGHSH, CDR2 LQKENI. Here the CDR3 reads CASSLGTSGANEQFF. The CDR3 coding sequence is TGTGCCAGCTCACTCGGGACTAGCGGGGCCAATGAGCAGTTCTTC.

The chain uses TRBV5-6 and TRBJ2-5; D remains ambiguous. The CDR3 runs 13 residues. V was pared by 7 bases and J by 2 bases, with 12 bases between. Germline values: CDR1 SGHDT, CDR2 YYEEEE. CDR3 sequence reads: CASGLGSQETQYF. The CDR3 DNA sequence: TGTGCCAGCGGATTAGGGTCACAAGAGACCCAGTACTTC.

The chain uses TRBV5-1 and TRBJ2-3, with 9 bases identical to TRBD2. V lost 4 bases, J lost 4 bases, and 7 bases stayed unmatched. This CDR3 contains 15 residues. Germline assignment: CDR1 SGHRS and CDR2 YFSETQ. In nucleotides, the CDR3 is TGCGCCAGCAGCCCAGTGACTAGCGGCGCAGATACGCAGTATTTT. Its protein is CASSPVTSGADTQYF.

The V gene is TRBV5-4, the J gene TRBJ2-7; 9 positions agree with TRBD1. With 3 bases clipped from V and 5 bases from J, the junction kept 9 bases outside the gene matches. There are 15 residues in the CDR3. Germline lookup yields CDR1 SGHNT and CDR2 YYREEE (reference sequence). In DNA, the CDR3 is TGTGCCAGCAGCTACAAACAGGGGGCTGGGGACGAGCAGTACTTC. This sequence encodes CASSYKQGAGDEQYF.

The V and J genes are TRBV7-2 and TRBJ2-1; D is unclear. V gave up 5 bases and J gave up 9 bases, with 14 bases separating them. CDR1 and CDR2 from the germline V gene are SGHTA and FQGNSA. The CDR3 is 13 residues long. The CDR3 protein is CASSTSLVSEQFF. The DNA for the CDR3 is TGTGCCAGCAGCACCTCTCTAGTAAGTGAGCAGTTCTTC.

The V and J genes are TRBV7-2 and TRBJ1-2; D gene ambiguous. CDR3 length: 15 amino acids. Germline V gene sequence: CDR1 SGHTA, CDR2 FQGNSA. V was shortened by 0 bases and J by 5 bases, with 13 bases between the two germline ends. The CDR3 is CASSLALVALYGYTF. CDR3 nucleotide sequence: TGTGCCAGCAGCTTAGCGCTGGTAGCCCTTTATGGCTACACCTTC. The full variable domain, with the rest looked up from reference TRBV7-2 and TRBJ1-2, is GAGVSQSPSNKVTEKGKDVELRCDPISGHTALYWYRQSLGQGLEFLIYFQGNSAPDKSGLPSDRFSAERTGGSVSTLTIQRTQQEDSAVYLCASSLALVALYGYTFGSGTRLTVV.